This T cell receptor beta chain is drawn from a study of blood T cell repertoires in COVID-19. Study context: Samples taken during acute and convalescent COVID-19 were collected in the United States, Italy and Spain. PBMCs, B-cell-depleted T cells, or T cells provided the cDNA or gDNA that made up the material.

The J segment lost 6 bases and the V segment lost 3 bases, leaving 10 bases of the junction unmatched. CDR3 size: 15 residues. Germline V CDR1 and CDR2: KGHSH, LQKENI. Per the authors' pipeline: How many nucleated cells were present was estimated from reference gene primer amplification. The repertoire was sequenced with immunoSEQ multiplex PCR; TCRdb's copy has only in-frame clones and lacks some. V and J calls and clone size are those listed in that table; D and trimming were worked out from the DNA. The data hold about 34,000 clones, with 85% observed a single time. The chain uses TRBV18 and TRBJ1-2; 7 bases align to TRBD1. The specimen sequenced was peripheral blood. The source is a human donor with acute or convalescent COVID-19. The donor label of this sample is uncertain. The CDR3 loop is CASSPDLQGRDGYTF. The DNA of the CDR3 is TGTGCCAGCTCACCCGACCTACAGGGGCGGGATGGCTACACCTTC.